The rows below give T cell receptor beta chains drawn from one sample of a study of blood T cell repertoires in COVID-19. Using immunoSEQ multiplex PCR, the repertoire was profiled, and TCRdb retains in-frame clones only, with some absent. The data hold fewer than 30,000 clones, with 85% observed a single time. The specimen sequenced was peripheral blood. The receptors were sampled from a human donor in a cohort sampled during active COVID-19. The CDR3 runs from the conserved cysteine through the conserved F or W. A D gene is named only where the DNA matches it firmly. Rows give clone size only sometimes, using once, few, many, or a class for an expanded clone.

d_call: TRBD1; v_call: TRBV6-6; j_call: TRBJ2-1; clone_size: .; cdr3_nt: TGTGCCAGCAGTAACACGGGACAGGGGAATGAGCAGTTCTTC; cdr3_aa: CASSNTGQGNEQFF
d_call: .; v_call: TRBV11-1; j_call: TRBJ2-3; clone_size: .; cdr3_nt: TGTGCCAGCAGCTTGGAAGGACTGCTCACGCAGTATTTT; cdr3_aa: CASSLEGLLTQYF
d_call: TRBD1; v_call: TRBV6-5; j_call: TRBJ1-2; clone_size: .; cdr3_nt: TGTGCCAGCAACGTGGGACAGGGGGTGCGGGGCTACACCTTC; cdr3_aa: CASNVGQGVRGYTF
d_call: .; v_call: TRBV12-3/TRBV12-4; j_call: TRBJ2-1; clone_size: once; cdr3_nt: TGTGCCAGCCGAAGGAGCTCCTACAATGAGCAGTTCTTC; cdr3_aa: CASRRSSYNEQFF
d_call: .; v_call: TRBV7-2; j_call: TRBJ2-5; clone_size: .; cdr3_nt: TGTGCCAGCAGCTTAGGAGGAGGATCTCGGGCTGCCCAGTACTTC; cdr3_aa: CASSLGGGSRAAQYF
d_call: .; v_call: TRBV12-3/TRBV12-4; j_call: TRBJ2-1; clone_size: .; cdr3_nt: TGTGCCAGCAGTTTAGTGGCACACAATGAGCAGTTCTTC; cdr3_aa: CASSLVAHNEQFF
d_call: .; v_call: TRBV4-3; j_call: TRBJ2-5; clone_size: .; cdr3_nt: TGCGCCAGCAGCCAAGAGGGGCAGGCGGAGACCCAGTACTTC; cdr3_aa: CASSQEGQAETQYF
d_call: TRBD2; v_call: TRBV5-6; j_call: TRBJ2-5; clone_size: .; cdr3_nt: TGTGCCAGCAGTCGGGGGGGGCCGAGAGAGACCCAGTACTTC; cdr3_aa: CASSRGGPRETQYF
d_call: .; v_call: TRBV6-5; j_call: TRBJ2-7; clone_size: .; cdr3_nt: TGTGCCAGCAGTCCAGGGATATACTCCTACGAGCAGTACTTC; cdr3_aa: CASSPGIYSYEQYF
d_call: TRBD1; v_call: TRBV27; j_call: TRBJ1-6; clone_size: .; cdr3_nt: TGTGCCAGCAGTTCTGGGACAGGGGGCGGAAATTCACCCCTCCACTTT; cdr3_aa: CASSSGTGGGNSPLHF
d_call: .; v_call: TRBV6-5; j_call: TRBJ1-5; clone_size: .; cdr3_nt: TGTGCCAGCAGCCAACAGGCCCCCAATCAGCCCCAGCATTTT; cdr3_aa: CASSQQAPNQPQHF
d_call: .; v_call: TRBV28; j_call: TRBJ1-5; clone_size: .; cdr3_nt: TGTGCCAGCAGTTTAGACCAGGGAAGCAATCAGCCCCAGCATTTT; cdr3_aa: CASSLDQGSNQPQHF
d_call: .; v_call: TRBV18; j_call: TRBJ2-1; clone_size: .; cdr3_nt: TGTGCCAGCTCACCAACCTGGGGACAACCCTACAATGAGCAGTTCTTC; cdr3_aa: CASSPTWGQPYNEQFF
d_call: TRBD2; v_call: TRBV28; j_call: TRBJ2-3; clone_size: once; cdr3_nt: TGTGCCAGCCGGAGAGGGAATGCCGGGGGGGGTACGCAGTATTTT; cdr3_aa: CASRRGNAGGGTQYF
d_call: .; v_call: TRBV5-1; j_call: TRBJ1-5; clone_size: .; cdr3_nt: TGCGCCAGCAGCTTGGAAGGGGGTTATAGCAATCAGCCCCAGCATTTT; cdr3_aa: CASSLEGGYSNQPQHF
d_call: .; v_call: TRBV24-1; j_call: TRBJ2-7; clone_size: .; cdr3_nt: TGTGCCACCAGTGATTTGCTGGGCAGGGCTTACGAGCAGTACTTC; cdr3_aa: CATSDLLGRAYEQYF
d_call: TRBD1; v_call: TRBV19; j_call: TRBJ1-6; clone_size: .; cdr3_nt: TGTGCCAGTAGGACTCCCGGGACAGAGAATTCACCCCTCCACTTT; cdr3_aa: CASRTPGTENSPLHF
d_call: .; v_call: TRBV6-5; j_call: TRBJ2-5; clone_size: few; cdr3_nt: TGTGCCAGCAGGCCTATCGGGACTGGAGAGACCCAGTACTTC; cdr3_aa: CASRPIGTGETQYF
d_call: .; v_call: TRBV3-1/TRBV3-2; j_call: TRBJ2-1; clone_size: .; cdr3_nt: TGTGCCAGCAGCGCTTGGAATAGCAGAGATCAGTTCTTC; cdr3_aa: CASSAWNSRDQFF
d_call: .; v_call: TRBV11-2; j_call: TRBJ2-2; clone_size: .; cdr3_nt: TGTGCCAGCAGCTGGGAGGCCGGGGAGCTGTTTTTT; cdr3_aa: CASSWEAGELFF
d_call: TRBD1; v_call: TRBV5-4; j_call: TRBJ1-6; clone_size: .; cdr3_nt: TGTGCCAGCAGCCCGACAGGGAATCTTAATTCACCCCTCCACTTT; cdr3_aa: CASSPTGNLNSPLHF
d_call: .; v_call: TRBV27; j_call: TRBJ1-1; clone_size: .; cdr3_nt: TGTGCCAGCAGTTCCGGTGACACAACTGAAGCTTTCTTT; cdr3_aa: CASSSGDTTEAFF
d_call: TRBD2; v_call: TRBV5-1; j_call: TRBJ2-2; clone_size: .; cdr3_nt: TGCGCCAGCAGCTTGGGCGGGGGGCCCGGGGAGCTGTTTTTT; cdr3_aa: CASSLGGGPGELFF
d_call: .; v_call: TRBV6-2/TRBV6-3; j_call: TRBJ2-1; clone_size: .; cdr3_nt: TGTGCCAGCAGTGCGCGGCTCCCACCAACTTACAATGAGCAGTTCTTC; cdr3_aa: CASSARLPPTYNEQFF
d_call: .; v_call: TRBV4-2; j_call: TRBJ2-7; clone_size: .; cdr3_nt: TGTGCCAGCAGCCCCCCGAACGGGTACGAGCAGTACTTC; cdr3_aa: CASSPPNGYEQYF
d_call: .; v_call: TRBV7-9; j_call: TRBJ1-3; clone_size: .; cdr3_nt: TGTGCCAGCAGCCGGACTGGTGGAAACACCATATATTTT; cdr3_aa: CASSRTGGNTIYF
d_call: TRBD2; v_call: TRBV28; j_call: TRBJ2-3; clone_size: .; cdr3_nt: TGTGCCAGCAGTTTCCGCACTAGCGGGGTAAGCACAGATACGCAGTATTTT; cdr3_aa: CASSFRTSGVSTDTQYF
d_call: .; v_call: TRBV7-9; j_call: TRBJ2-3; clone_size: .; cdr3_nt: TGTGCCAGCAGCTTATCACTCCCGGGACACTTTTTAAAAGATACGCAGTATTTT; cdr3_aa: CASSLSLPGHFLKDTQYF